The clone carrying this T cell receptor beta chain was counted between two and nine times. Its antigen is currently unknown. This record belongs to a study of cytomegalovirus exposure and HLA in healthy donors. On the study more broadly: The study's early data release held roughly 91 million unique TCRs from HLA-typed donors. Study outcomes and limitations: A later analysis showed TCR association rates differing by HLA locus, peaking at DRB1 and lowest at HLA-C. Cytomegalovirus-associated status was assigned to about 180 TCR beta chains.

The PCR was carried out with 60 Vbeta primers and 13 Jbeta primers. The table came from immunoSEQ multiplex PCR; TCRdb's copy has only in-frame clones and leaves some out. The sample records more than 90,000 clones, approximately 58% being singletons. The source material was PBMCs. The origin of this receptor is a woman in her twenties or thirties in good health and CMV-seronegative.

The CDR3 bases are TGTGCCAGCAGCCAAGAACTACAGGGTGAGGGCACTGAAGCTTTCTTT. It is translated as CASSQELQGEGTEAFF. This chain joins TRBV4-2 and TRBJ1-1; tentatively, D is TRBD1 (6 bases). The V gene lost 0 bases and the J gene lost 4 bases, with 15 bases spanning the gap. CDR3 size: 16 residues. In germline, CDR1 is LGHNA, CDR2 YNFKEQ.